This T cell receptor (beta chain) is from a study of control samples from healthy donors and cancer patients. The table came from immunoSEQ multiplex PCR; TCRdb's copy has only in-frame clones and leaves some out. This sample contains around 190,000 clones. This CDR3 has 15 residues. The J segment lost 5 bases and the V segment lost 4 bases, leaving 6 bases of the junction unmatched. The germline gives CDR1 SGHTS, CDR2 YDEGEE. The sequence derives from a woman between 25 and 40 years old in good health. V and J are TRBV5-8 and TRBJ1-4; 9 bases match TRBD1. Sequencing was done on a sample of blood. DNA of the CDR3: TGTGCCAGCAGCCCGGGGGACAGGGTAAATGAAAAACTGTTTTTT. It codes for CASSPGDRVNEKLFF.